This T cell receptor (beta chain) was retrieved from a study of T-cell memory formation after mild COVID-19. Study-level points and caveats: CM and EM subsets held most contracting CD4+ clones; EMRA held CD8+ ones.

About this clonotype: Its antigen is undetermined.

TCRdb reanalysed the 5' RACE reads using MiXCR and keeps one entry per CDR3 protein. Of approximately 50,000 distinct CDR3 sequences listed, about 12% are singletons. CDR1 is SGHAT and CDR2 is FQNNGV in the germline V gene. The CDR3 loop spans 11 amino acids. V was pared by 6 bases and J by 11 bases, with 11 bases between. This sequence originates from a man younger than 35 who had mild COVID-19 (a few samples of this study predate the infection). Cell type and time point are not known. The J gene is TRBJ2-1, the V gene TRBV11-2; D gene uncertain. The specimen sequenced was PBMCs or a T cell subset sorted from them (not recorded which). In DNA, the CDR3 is TGTGCCAGCAGTTTCGGACGTCAGCAGTTCTTC. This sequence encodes CASSFGRQQFF.